Presented here are 20 T cell receptor beta chains from one specimen sequenced in a study of Tregs in tolerant kidney transplant recipients. Measured with immunoSEQ multiplex PCR; TCRdb has only the in-frame clones, and not every one. The sample records roughly 99,000 clones, roughly 93% being singletons. Material: CD4+ T cells from blood, obtained before the transplant. These receptors originate from a human donor who received a combined kidney and bone marrow transplant.

V is TRBV28 and J is TRBJ1-5; 8 bases are shared with TRBD1. J lost 2 bases, V lost 6 bases, and 6 bases had no gene match. The CDR3 has 15 residues. CDR1 is MDHEN, CDR2 SYDVKM, per germline. The CDR3 loop is CASRPQGAGNQPQHF. CDR3 nucleotide sequence: TGTGCCAGCAGGCCGCAGGGGGCTGGCAATCAGCCCCAGCATTTT.

The chain employs TRBV11-3 and TRBJ1-1, with a weak D call TRBD1 (6 bases). The CDR3 length is 12 residues. Germline V gene sequence: CDR1 SGHNT, CDR2 YENEEA. V was pared by 5 bases and J by 8 bases, with 12 bases between. CDR3 sequence reads: CASSRVGTEAFF. The CDR3, as DNA: TGTGCCAGCAGCCGGGTGGGGACAGAAGCTTTCTTT.

In this sample, this clone turned up once. The rearrangement links TRBV18 to TRBJ2-4; possibly TRBD2 for D (6 bases). Trimming left V 4 bases short and J 9 bases short, with 13 bases between. The CDR3 length is 13 residues. Per germline, CDR1 KGHSH and CDR2 LQKENI. The CDR3 protein is CASSLESRGIQYF. The DNA for the CDR3 is TGTGCCAGCTCACTGGAGTCGCGGGGCATTCAGTACTTC.

The rearrangement links TRBV28 to TRBJ2-1; a possible D gene is TRBD2 (6 bases). CDR1 MDHEN and CDR2 SYDVKM come from the germline V gene. Trimming removed 6 bases at V and 8 bases at J, with 11 bases between. CDR3 length: 12 residues. CDR3 residues: CASSWEEDEQFF. The CDR3 DNA is TGTGCCAGCAGCTGGGAGGAGGATGAGCAGTTCTTC.

The rearrangement joins TRBV28 to TRBJ2-3; TRBD1 matches at 8 bases. Per germline, CDR1 MDHEN and CDR2 SYDVKM. The CDR3 is made up of 14 amino acids. The J segment lost 1 base and the V segment lost 6 bases, leaving 3 bases of the junction unmatched. The CDR3 here is CASSDRGGTDTQYF. The CDR3 bases are TGTGCCAGCAGCGACAGGGGTGGCACAGATACGCAGTATTTT. Based on the CDR3 plus reference TRBV28 and TRBJ2-3, the full variable domain is DVKVTQSSRYLVKRTGEKVFLECVQDMDHENMFWYRQDPGLGLRLIYFSYDVKMKEKGDIPEGYSVSREKKERFSLILESASTNQTSMYLCASSDRGGTDTQYFGPGTRLTVL.

The chain recombines TRBV15 with TRBJ2-3, with 11 bases identical to TRBD2. There are 15 residues in the CDR3. Germline V lookup: CDR1 LNHNV, CDR2 YYDKDF (reference sequence). V was pared by 5 bases and J by 6 bases, with 7 bases of the junction left unmatched. The CDR3 loop reads CATSGSGGARDTQYF. The CDR3 DNA follows: TGTGCCACCAGCGGTAGCGGGGGGGCGAGGGATACGCAGTATTTT.

The V call is TRBV10-3, the J call TRBJ1-5; D gene unclear. Germline V lookup: CDR1 ENHRY, CDR2 SYGVKD. V was cut by 8 bases and J by 5 bases, with 10 bases left in between. The CDR3 contains 12 residues. The CDR3 loop is CAISSLDQPQHF. CDR3 nucleotides: TGTGCCATCTCGAGTCTAGATCAGCCCCAGCATTTT.

The rearrangement links TRBV29-1 to TRBJ2-5; 7 bases align to TRBD2. J gave up 4 bases and V 7 bases, and 15 bases lay outside the gene matches. CDR3 length equals 15 residues. The germline gives CDR1 SQVTM, CDR2 ANQGSEA. This chain's CDR3 is CSAGRPRTGGETQYF. The CDR3 coding sequence is TGCAGCGCCGGCCGCCCGAGGACGGGAGGAGAGACCCAGTACTTC.

The rearrangement uses TRBV6-1 and TRBJ2-7; TRBD2 matches 7 bases. The trim removed 1 base at V and 7 bases at J, leaving 13 bases unmatched. CDR3 length equals 16 residues. Germline CDR1 MNHNS, CDR2 SASEGT. CDR3 DNA: TGTGCCAGCAGTGAAGTTGCCGGGACTACCTCGGGGGAGCAGTACTTC. Protein sequence: CASSEVAGTTSGEQYF.

The chain couples TRBV11-2 to TRBJ1-2; tentative D call: TRBD1 (6 bases). V was pared by 5 bases and J by 4 bases, with 11 bases between. The germline V gene has CDR1 SGHAT and CDR2 FQNNGV. The CDR3 runs 13 residues. Here the CDR3 DNA reads TGTGCCAGCAGCCCCACAGGGCCCTATGGCTACACCTTC. It specifies CASSPTGPYGYTF.

V gene TRBV7-2 combines with J gene TRBJ1-2; D is possibly TRBD1 (5 bases). V was trimmed by 2 bases and J by 4 bases, leaving 8 bases between them. Germline V gene data show CDR1 as SGHTA and CDR2 as FQGNSA. This CDR3 is built from 13 residues. CDR3 nucleotide sequence: TGTGCCAGCAGCTTACAGGGCGTCTATGGCTACACCTTC. Translation: CASSLQGVYGYTF. Full variable domain (outside the CDR3, taken from reference TRBV7-2 and TRBJ1-2): GAGVSQSPSNKVTEKGKDVELRCDPISGHTALYWYRQSLGQGLEFLIYFQGNSAPDKSGLPSDRFSAERTGGSVSTLTIQRTQQEDSAVYLCASSLQGVYGYTFGSGTRLTVV.

J is TRBJ2-7 and V is TRBV6-5; 10 nucleotides agree with TRBD1. The CDR3 is made up of 15 amino acids. The J segment lost 2 bases and the V segment lost 2 bases, leaving 3 bases of the junction unmatched. Germline V gene lookup returns CDR1 MNHEY and CDR2 SVGAGI. CDR3: CASSYGDRGTYEQYF. DNA for the CDR3: TGTGCCAGCAGTTACGGGGACAGGGGAACCTACGAGCAGTACTTC.

The V and J genes are TRBV6-1 and TRBJ2-5, with TRBD2 matching 12 bases. This CDR3 is 13 amino acids long. V was pared by 10 bases and J by 4 bases, with 4 bases of the junction left unmatched. Germline V gene data show CDR1 as MNHNS and CDR2 as SASEGT. The DNA of the CDR3 is TGTGCCACCGGGACTAGCGGGTCAGAGACCCAGTACTTC. It yields the protein CATGTSGSETQYF.

The sample holds a few counts of this clone. V usage is TRBV5-4 and J usage is TRBJ1-3, with 7 bases that match TRBD1. J was trimmed by 4 bases and V by 0 bases; bases with no gene match: 4. The germline V gene has CDR1 SGHNT and CDR2 YYREEE (reference sequence). The CDR3 sequence is 15 residues long. As DNA, the CDR3 is TGTGCCAGCAGCTTGGCACAGGGGTTGGGAAACACCATATATTTT. Protein product: CASSLAQGLGNTIYF.

For this clone: A junction boundary mismatches the germline segment, possibly from a read error. Distinct nucleotide sequences in the sample also encode this CDR3. The rearrangement links TRBV6-1 to TRBJ1-6; D is perhaps TRBD1 (5 bases). CDR3 length: 15 residues. Looked up from germline, CDR1 is MNHNS and CDR2 is SASEGT. CDR3 sequence (DNA): TGTGCCAGCAAAACCACAGGCGCGTATAATTCCCCCCTCCACTTT. It specifies CASKTTGAYNSPLHF.

A single count supports this clone. The chain joins TRBV5-5 to TRBJ2-3; tentatively, D is TRBD2 (6 bases). CDR3 size: 16 residues. V was cut by 1 base and J by 4 bases, with 16 bases left in between. Germline V gene sequence: CDR1 SGHKS, CDR2 YYEKEE (reference sequence). CDR3 residues: CASSLWLTRASDTQYF. CDR3 nucleotide sequence: TGTGCCAGCAGCTTGTGGCTGACTAGAGCCTCAGATACGCAGTATTTT.

CDR3 loop: CASSKAIWVEGAGTDTQYF. The DNA of the CDR3 is TGTGCCAGCAGCAAAGCTATCTGGGTTGAGGGGGCCGGCACAGATACGCAGTATTTT. This chain joins TRBV21-1 and TRBJ2-3; the DNA was not compared with TRBD1, the D call given in the table. TRBV21-1 is a listed pseudogene. The CDR3 is made up of 19 amino acids.

This clone was seen more than once but under ten times. The rearrangement joins TRBV21-1 to TRBJ1-5; the table's D call of TRBD1 was not tested on the DNA. TRBV21-1 is deemed a pseudogene. CDR3 size: 15 residues. The CDR3 reads CASSATGDVNQPQHF. The CDR3, as DNA: TGTGCCAGCAGTGCGACAGGGGATGTCAATCAGCCCCAGCATTTT.

V usage is TRBV5-1 and J usage is TRBJ2-5; D might be TRBD2 (6 bases). CDR3 size: 16 residues. The V end was cut by 0 bases, the J end by 4 bases, with 16 bases between. The germline gives CDR1 SGHRS, CDR2 YFSETQ. DNA for the CDR3: TGCGCCAGCAGCTTGGTTCCATCGGTGGGAGGAGAGACCCAGTACTTC. Amino acids: CASSLVPSVGGETQYF.

The V gene is TRBV9, the J gene TRBJ2-5; TRBD1 matches at 7 bases. The germline gives CDR1 SGDLS, CDR2 YYNGEE. J gave up 0 bases and V 4 bases, and 9 bases lay outside the gene matches. This CDR3 has 16 amino acids. The CDR3 loop reads CASSFSAQGYQETQYF. The DNA of the CDR3 is TGTGCCAGCAGCTTCTCAGCACAGGGGTACCAAGAGACCCAGTACTTC. Full variable domain (rest looked up from reference TRBV9 and TRBJ2-5): DSGVTQTPKHLITATGQRVTLRCSPRSGDLSVYWYQQSLDQGLQFLIQYYNGEERAKGNILERFSAQQFPDLHSELNLSSLELGDSALYFCASSFSAQGYQETQYFGPGTRLLVL.